The 15 T cell receptor beta chains given below trace back to one sample, sequenced in a study of blood T cell repertoires in COVID-19. Sequencing used immunoSEQ multiplex PCR; TCRdb keeps in-frame clones, though not all of them. The sample records about 300,000 clones, around four fifths being singletons. The sequencing sample was made of peripheral blood. The receptors here all came from a woman aged 45-65 years who had recovered from COVID-19.

This rearrangement joins TRBV5-1 to TRBJ2-1; unclear D gene. The CDR3 contains 12 residues. Per germline, CDR1 SGHRS and CDR2 YFSETQ. The V and J ends lost 3 bases and 7 bases respectively, with 8 bases between them. The CDR3 sequence is CASSWALNEQFF. DNA of the CDR3: TGCGCCAGCAGCTGGGCCTTGAATGAGCAGTTCTTC.

The J gene is TRBJ2-1, the V gene TRBV2; TRBD2 might be the D (5 bases). The CDR3 extends over 14 amino acids. Germline CDR1 SNHLY, CDR2 FYNNEI. Trimming removed 7 bases from V and 9 bases from J, with 19 bases in between. The CDR3 sequence: CASIPPLLGFEQFF. The DNA of the CDR3 is TGTGCCAGCATCCCGCCCCTACTAGGGTTTGAGCAGTTCTTC.

This clone was seen once. V usage is TRBV7-6 and J usage is TRBJ1-1; 10 nucleotides align to TRBD1. The CDR3 is 14 residues long. CDR1 is SGHVS, CDR2 FNYEAQ, per germline. V gave up 4 bases and J gave up 5 bases; unmatched junction bases: 4. CDR3 nucleotides: TGTGCCAGCAGCTGGGGACAGGGGAAGACTGAAGCTTTCTTT. Translation gives CASSWGQGKTEAFF.

This clone was seen at least ten times. V usage is TRBV6-4 and J usage is TRBJ2-3, with 7 bases lining up with TRBD2. The J segment lost 1 base and the V segment lost 4 bases, leaving 2 bases of the junction unmatched. Germline V gene lookup returns CDR1 MRHNA and CDR2 SNTAGT. This CDR3 comprises 14 residues. In nucleotides, the CDR3 is TGTGCCAGCAGTGTGGCGGGAGGCACAGATACGCAGTATTTT. Translated: CASSVAGGTDTQYF.

The chain couples TRBV2 to TRBJ2-5; possibly TRBD1 for D (6 bases). This CDR3 region has 16 residues. Germline CDR1 and CDR2: SNHLY and FYNNEI. With 4 bases removed from V and 1 base from J, the gap between germline ends came to 16 bases. The CDR3 bases are TGTGCCAGCAGTGCAGGGGCAGGGGCCCTCCAAGAGACCCAGTACTTC. Residues: CASSAGAGALQETQYF.

The rearrangement uses TRBV7-9 and TRBJ2-2; weak D call: TRBD2 (5 bases). This CDR3 has 14 residues. Germline CDR1 and CDR2: SEHNR and FQNEAQ (reference sequence). V gave up 9 bases and J gave up 4 bases, with 15 bases separating them. This CDR3 reads CASFLLGLTGELFF. DNA for the CDR3: TGTGCCAGTTTCCTACTAGGCCTCACCGGGGAGCTGTTTTTT.

The CDR3 DNA reads TGCAGCGTTGTGACAGGGGGGAATCAGCCCCAGCATTTT. It specifies CSVVTGGNQPQHF. The V call is TRBV29-1, the J call TRBJ1-5; 9 bases line up with TRBD1. The CDR3 has 13 residues. V was pared by 4 bases and J by 4 bases, with 2 bases of the junction left unmatched. The germline CDR1 and CDR2 sequences are SQVTM and ANQGSEA.

The chain recombines TRBV28 with TRBJ1-6; TRBD1 might be the D (5 bases). The germline CDR1 and CDR2 sequences are MDHEN and SYDVKM. V was cut by 4 bases and J by 10 bases, with 14 bases left in between. CDR3 length: 14 amino acids. Here the CDR3 reads CASSWFQGGSPLHF. CDR3 nucleotides: TGTGCCAGCAGTTGGTTTCAGGGAGGGTCACCCCTCCACTTT.

J is TRBJ1-2 and V is TRBV7-9; 9 bases map to TRBD1. Germline V CDR1 and CDR2: SEHNR, FQNEAQ (reference sequence). The CDR3 spans 16 residues. The junction had 13 bases not matched to a gene; V was cut back by 7 bases and J by 4 bases. CDR3 sequence: CASMRGTGLSPYGYTF. CDR3 in DNA: TGTGCCAGCATGAGAGGGACAGGGCTTAGCCCCTATGGCTACACCTTC.

This clone appeared a few times. The V and J genes are TRBV7-2 and TRBJ1-1; a weak D match, TRBD1 (5 bases). Germline V gene lookup returns CDR1 SGHTA and CDR2 FQGNSA. The CDR3 runs 15 residues. V was shortened by 2 bases and J by 3 bases, with 13 bases between the two germline ends. CDR3 protein: CASSLSQGYYTEAFF. The CDR3 DNA sequence: TGTGCCAGCAGCTTAAGTCAGGGATACTACACTGAAGCTTTCTTT.

The chain uses TRBV2 and TRBJ2-5; TRBD2 might be the D (5 bases). The germline V and J ends were trimmed by 8 bases and 2 bases, with 12 bases remaining between them. This CDR3 region has 13 residues. Germline CDR1 SNHLY, CDR2 FYNNEI. The CDR3 sequence: CASGRETQETQYF. CDR3 nucleotides: TGTGCCAGCGGCCGGGAAACTCAAGAGACCCAGTACTTC.

This clone was seen only once. This chain uses TRBV19 with TRBJ2-7; 9 bases are shared with TRBD1. CDR1 is LNHDA and CDR2 is SQIVND in the germline V gene (reference sequence). This CDR3 is 15 amino acids long. V lost 3 bases and J lost 4; bases outside the gene matches: 7. The CDR3, as DNA: TGTGCCAGTAGTATCAGGACAGGGGAGGGGTACGAGCAGTACTTC. Its protein is CASSIRTGEGYEQYF. Supplemented by reference TRBV19 and TRBJ2-7, the full variable domain reads DGGITQSPKYLFRKEGQNVTLSCEQNLNHDAMYWYRQDPGQGLRLIYYSQIVNDFQKGDIAEGYSVSREKKESFPLTVTSAQKNPTAFYLCASSIRTGEGYEQYFGPGTRLTVT.

This clone was counted once. This chain connects TRBV4-2 to TRBJ1-4; TRBD1 might be the D (5 bases). The CDR3 is 16 residues long. The germline V gene has CDR1 LGHNA and CDR2 YNFKEQ. The V end lost 8 bases, the J end lost 0 bases, and 16 bases lay between the germline ends. The CDR3 DNA follows: TGTGCCAGCTCTAAGGGCGGGGGTCCAACTAATGAAAAACTGTTTTTT. This sequence encodes CASSKGGGPTNEKLFF.

This clone was seen a handful of times. The rearrangement joins TRBV25-1 to TRBJ2-1; 8 positions agree with TRBD2. The CDR3 loop spans 15 amino acids. V gave up 6 bases and J gave up 9 bases; unmatched junction bases: 13. Germline V gene lookup returns CDR1 MGHDK and CDR2 SYGVNS. In DNA form, the CDR3 reads TGTGCCAGCAGGGAGGGTGGGACTAGTGACGGTGAGCAGTTCTTC. Translated: CASREGGTSDGEQFF.

This chain joins TRBV15 and TRBJ2-3, with D maybe TRBD2 (5 bases). V was shortened by 0 bases and J by 5 bases, with 15 bases between the two germline ends. The CDR3 has 16 amino acids. CDR1 is LNHNV and CDR2 is YYDKDF in the germline V gene (reference sequence). CDR3 loop: CATSRDLTGWGDTQYF. The CDR3 bases are TGTGCCACCAGCAGAGATCTGACGGGGTGGGGAGATACGCAGTATTTT.